This T cell receptor (beta chain) was identified during a study of CD8 T cells in ankylosing spondylitis. Germline lookup yields CDR1 SGHTA and CDR2 FQGTGA. There are 14 residues in the CDR3. V dropped 5 bases and J dropped 1 base, with 12 bases sitting between them. This clonotype was counted at least ten times. Its target is not known. Each CDR3 protein is one row after TCRdb ran MiXCR on the 5' RACE reads. The sample consists of approximately 300,000 distinct CDR3 sequences, under 8.5% of them appearing once. Study conclusions and caveats: Characteristic of ankylosing spondylitis blood, it appeared, was a TCR beta motif comprising several highly homologous variants.

The sequencing sample was made of blood, either unsorted or a sorted T cell fraction (not recorded which). This sequence joins TRBV7-3 and TRBJ2-7; perhaps TRBD2 as D (7 bases). This TCR came from a male donor with ankylosing spondylitis. The CDR3 DNA sequence: TGTGCCAGCAGCCTACAGGGAGGGTCCTACGAGCAGTACTTC. Its protein product is CASSLQGGSYEQYF.